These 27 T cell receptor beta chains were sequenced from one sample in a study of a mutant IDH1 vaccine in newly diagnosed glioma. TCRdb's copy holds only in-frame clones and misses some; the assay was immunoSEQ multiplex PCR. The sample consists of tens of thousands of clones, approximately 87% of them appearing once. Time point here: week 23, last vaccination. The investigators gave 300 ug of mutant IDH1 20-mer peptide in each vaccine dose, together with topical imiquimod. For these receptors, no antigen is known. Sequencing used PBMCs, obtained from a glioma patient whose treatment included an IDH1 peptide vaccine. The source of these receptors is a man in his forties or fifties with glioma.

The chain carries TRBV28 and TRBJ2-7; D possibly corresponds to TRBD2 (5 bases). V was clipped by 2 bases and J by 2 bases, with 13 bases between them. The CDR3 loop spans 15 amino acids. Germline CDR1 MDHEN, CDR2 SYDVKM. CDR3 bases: TGTGCCAGCAGTTTAGAAGGGAGAGGTACCTACGAGCAGTACTTC. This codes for CASSLEGRGTYEQYF.

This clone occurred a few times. For the CDR3, the DNA is TGTGCCAGCAGCTTAGAGGGGGGGTCTGGGGCCAACGTCCTGACTTTC. As protein: CASSLEGGSGANVLTF. This chain connects TRBV7-2 to TRBJ2-6, with D possibly being TRBD2 (7 bases). V lost 1 base and J 1 base, leaving 8 bases between the germline ends. Per germline, CDR1 SGHTA and CDR2 FQGNSA. This CDR3 is built from 16 residues.

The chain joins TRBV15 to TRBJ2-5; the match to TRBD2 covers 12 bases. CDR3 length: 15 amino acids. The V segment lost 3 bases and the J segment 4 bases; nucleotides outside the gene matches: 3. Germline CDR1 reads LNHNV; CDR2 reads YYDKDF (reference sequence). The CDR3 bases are TGTGCCACCAGCAGGACTAGCGGGAGCGGAGAGACCCAGTACTTC. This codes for CATSRTSGSGETQYF.

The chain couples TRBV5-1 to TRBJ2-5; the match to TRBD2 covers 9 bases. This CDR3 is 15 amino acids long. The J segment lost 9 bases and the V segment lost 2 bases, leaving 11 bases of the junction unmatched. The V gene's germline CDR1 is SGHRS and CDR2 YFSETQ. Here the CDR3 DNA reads TGCGCCAGCAGCTTTAGCGGGAGCGGCTCGGGGGCCCAGTACTTC. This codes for CASSFSGSGSGAQYF.

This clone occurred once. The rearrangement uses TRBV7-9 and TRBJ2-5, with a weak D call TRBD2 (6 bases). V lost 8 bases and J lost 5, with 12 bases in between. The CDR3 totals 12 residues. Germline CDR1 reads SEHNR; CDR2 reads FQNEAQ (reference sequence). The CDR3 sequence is CASVGGMETQYF. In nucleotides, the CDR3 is TGTGCCAGCGTTGGCGGGATGGAGACCCAGTACTTC.

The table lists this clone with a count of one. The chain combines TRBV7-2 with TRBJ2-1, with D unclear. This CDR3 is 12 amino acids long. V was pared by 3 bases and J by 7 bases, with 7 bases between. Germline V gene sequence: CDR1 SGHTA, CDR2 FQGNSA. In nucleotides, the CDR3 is TGTGCCAGCAGCTTCGGTTGGAATGAGCAGTTCTTC. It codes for CASSFGWNEQFF.

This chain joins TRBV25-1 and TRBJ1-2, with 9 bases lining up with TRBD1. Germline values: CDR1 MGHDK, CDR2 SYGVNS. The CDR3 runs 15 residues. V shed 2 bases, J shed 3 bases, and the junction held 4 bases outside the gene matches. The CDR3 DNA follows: TGTGCCAGCAGTGAAGCAACAGGGGGCGACTATGGCTACACCTTC. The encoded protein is CASSEATGGDYGYTF.

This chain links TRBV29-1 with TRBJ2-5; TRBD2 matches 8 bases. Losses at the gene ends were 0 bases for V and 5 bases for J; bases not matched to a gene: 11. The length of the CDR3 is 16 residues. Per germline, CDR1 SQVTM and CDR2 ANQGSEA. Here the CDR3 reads CSVEDPPSGGPETQYF. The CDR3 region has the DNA TGCAGCGTTGAAGATCCCCCATCGGGGGGGCCGGAGACCCAGTACTTC.

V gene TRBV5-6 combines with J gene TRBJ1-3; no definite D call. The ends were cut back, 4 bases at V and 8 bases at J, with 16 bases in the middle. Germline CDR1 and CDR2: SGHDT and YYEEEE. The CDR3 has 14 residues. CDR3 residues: CASSRGTPGYTIYF. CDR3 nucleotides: TGTGCCAGCAGCCGGGGTACTCCCGGTTACACCATATATTTT.

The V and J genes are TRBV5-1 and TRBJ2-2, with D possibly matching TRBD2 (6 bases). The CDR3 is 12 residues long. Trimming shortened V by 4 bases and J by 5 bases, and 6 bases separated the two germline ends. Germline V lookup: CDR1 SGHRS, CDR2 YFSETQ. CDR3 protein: CASSRGTGELFF. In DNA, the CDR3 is TGCGCCAGCAGCCGGGGGACCGGGGAGCTGTTTTTT.

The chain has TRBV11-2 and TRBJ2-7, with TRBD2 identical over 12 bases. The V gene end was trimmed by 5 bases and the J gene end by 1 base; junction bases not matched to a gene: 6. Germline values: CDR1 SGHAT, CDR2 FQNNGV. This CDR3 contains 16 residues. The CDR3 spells CASSPRTSGKSYEQYF. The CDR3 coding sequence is TGTGCCAGCAGCCCGAGGACTAGCGGGAAATCCTACGAGCAGTACTTC. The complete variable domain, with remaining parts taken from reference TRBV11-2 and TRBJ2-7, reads EAGVAQSPRYKIIEKRQSVAFWCNPISGHATLYWYQQILGQGPKLLIQFQNNGVVDDSQLPKDRFSAERLKGVDSTLKIQPAKLEDSAVYLCASSPRTSGKSYEQYFGPGTRLTVT.

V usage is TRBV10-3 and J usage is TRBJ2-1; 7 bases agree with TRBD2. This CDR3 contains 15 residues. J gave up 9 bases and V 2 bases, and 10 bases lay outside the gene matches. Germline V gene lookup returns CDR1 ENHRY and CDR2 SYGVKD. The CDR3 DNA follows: TGTGCCATCAGTGAGATAGCGGGCTCCCGGGGTGAGCAGTTCTTC. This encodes CAISEIAGSRGEQFF.

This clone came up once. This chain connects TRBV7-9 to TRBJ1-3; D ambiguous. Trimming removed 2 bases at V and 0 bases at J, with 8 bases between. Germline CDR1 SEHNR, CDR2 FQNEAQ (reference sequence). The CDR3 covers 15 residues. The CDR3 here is CASSLIAGSGNTIYF. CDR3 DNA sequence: TGTGCCAGCAGCTTAATAGCAGGCTCTGGAAACACCATATATTTT. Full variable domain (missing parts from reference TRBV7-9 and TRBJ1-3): DTGVSQNPRHKITKRGQNVTFRCDPISEHNRLYWYRQTLGQGPEFLTYFQNEAQLEKSRLLSDRFSAERPKGSFSTLEIQRTEQGDSAMYLCASSLIAGSGNTIYFGEGSWLTVV.

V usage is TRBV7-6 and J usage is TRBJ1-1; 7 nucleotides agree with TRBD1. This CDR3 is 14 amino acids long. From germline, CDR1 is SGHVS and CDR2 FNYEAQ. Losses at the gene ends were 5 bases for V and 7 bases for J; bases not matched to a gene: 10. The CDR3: CASSVPGTAIEAFF. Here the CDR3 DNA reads TGTGCCAGCAGCGTCCCCGGGACAGCAATTGAAGCTTTCTTT.

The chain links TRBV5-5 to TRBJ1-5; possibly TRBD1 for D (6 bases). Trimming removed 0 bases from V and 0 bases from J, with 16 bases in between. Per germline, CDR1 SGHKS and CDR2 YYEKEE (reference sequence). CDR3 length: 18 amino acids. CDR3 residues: CASSLVGQWANSNQPQHF. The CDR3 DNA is TGTGCCAGCAGCTTGGTAGGACAGTGGGCGAATAGCAATCAGCCCCAGCATTTT.

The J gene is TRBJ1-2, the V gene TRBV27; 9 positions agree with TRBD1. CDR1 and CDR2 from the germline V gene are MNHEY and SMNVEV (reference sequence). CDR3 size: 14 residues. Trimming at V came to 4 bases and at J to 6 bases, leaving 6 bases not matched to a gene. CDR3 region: CASSYTGTGNGYTF. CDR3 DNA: TGTGCCAGCAGTTATACCGGGACAGGGAATGGCTACACCTTC.

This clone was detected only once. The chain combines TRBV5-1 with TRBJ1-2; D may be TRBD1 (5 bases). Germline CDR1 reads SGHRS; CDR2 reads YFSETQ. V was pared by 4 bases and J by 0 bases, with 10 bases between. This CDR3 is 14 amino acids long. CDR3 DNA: TGCGCCAGCAGCCCGGGGGGGTCTAACTATGGCTACACCTTC. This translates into CASSPGGSNYGYTF.

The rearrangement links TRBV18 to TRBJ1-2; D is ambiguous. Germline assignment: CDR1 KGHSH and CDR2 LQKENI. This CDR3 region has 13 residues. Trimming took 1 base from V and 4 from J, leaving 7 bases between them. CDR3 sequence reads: CASSPRVVYGYTF. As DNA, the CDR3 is TGTGCCAGCTCACCACGAGTTGTCTATGGCTACACCTTC.

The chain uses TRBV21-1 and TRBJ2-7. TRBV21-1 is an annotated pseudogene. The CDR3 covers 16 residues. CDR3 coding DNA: TGTGCCAGCAGCAAAGCGCTTTGGCGTAGGACCTACGAGCAGTACTTC. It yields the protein CASSKALWRRTYEQYF.

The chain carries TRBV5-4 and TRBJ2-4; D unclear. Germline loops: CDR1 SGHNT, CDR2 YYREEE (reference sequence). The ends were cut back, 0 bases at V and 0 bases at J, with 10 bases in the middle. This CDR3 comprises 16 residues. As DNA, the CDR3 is TGTGCCAGCAGCTTGGGGGGTCCCCTAGCCAAAAACATTCAGTACTTC. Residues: CASSLGGPLAKNIQYF.

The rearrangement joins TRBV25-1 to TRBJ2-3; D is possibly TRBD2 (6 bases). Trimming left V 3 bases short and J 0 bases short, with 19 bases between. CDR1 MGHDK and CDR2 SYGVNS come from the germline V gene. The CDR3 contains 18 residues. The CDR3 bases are TGTGCCAGCAGTGACGTTGCCGGACTCGGGACTAGCACAGATACGCAGTATTTT. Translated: CASSDVAGLGTSTDTQYF.

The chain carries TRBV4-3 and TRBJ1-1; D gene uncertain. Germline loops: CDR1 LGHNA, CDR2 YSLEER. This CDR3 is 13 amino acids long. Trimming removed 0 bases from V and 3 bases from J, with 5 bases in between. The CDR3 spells CASSQDRYTEAFF. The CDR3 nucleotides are TGCGCCAGCAGCCAAGACAGATACACTGAAGCTTTCTTT.

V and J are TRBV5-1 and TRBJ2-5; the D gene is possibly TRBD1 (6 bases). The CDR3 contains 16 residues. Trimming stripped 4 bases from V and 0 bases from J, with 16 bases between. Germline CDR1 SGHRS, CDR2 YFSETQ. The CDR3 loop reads CASSLQGLGYQETQYF. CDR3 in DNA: TGCGCCAGCAGCCTACAGGGCCTCGGCTACCAAGAGACCCAGTACTTC.

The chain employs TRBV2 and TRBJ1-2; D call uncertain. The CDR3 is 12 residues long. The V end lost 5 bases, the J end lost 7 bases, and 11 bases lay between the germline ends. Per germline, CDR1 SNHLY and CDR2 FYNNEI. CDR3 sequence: CASSYSPSGYTF. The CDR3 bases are TGTGCCAGCAGTTACAGCCCCAGTGGCTACACCTTC.

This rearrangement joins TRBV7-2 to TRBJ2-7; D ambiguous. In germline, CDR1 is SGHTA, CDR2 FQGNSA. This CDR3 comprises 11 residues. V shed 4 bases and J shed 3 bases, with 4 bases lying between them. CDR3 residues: CASSWHYEQYF. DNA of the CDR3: TGTGCCAGCAGCTGGCACTACGAGCAGTACTTC.

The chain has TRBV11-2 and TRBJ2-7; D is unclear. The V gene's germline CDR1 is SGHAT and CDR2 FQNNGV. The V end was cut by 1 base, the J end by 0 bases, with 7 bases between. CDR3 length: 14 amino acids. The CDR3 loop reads CASSLAGRSYEQYF. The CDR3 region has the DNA TGTGCCAGCAGCTTAGCCGGGCGCTCCTACGAGCAGTACTTC.

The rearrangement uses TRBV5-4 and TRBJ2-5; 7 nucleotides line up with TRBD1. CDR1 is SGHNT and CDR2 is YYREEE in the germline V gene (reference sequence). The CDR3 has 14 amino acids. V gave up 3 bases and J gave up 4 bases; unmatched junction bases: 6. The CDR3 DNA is TGTGCCAGCAGCTATTCAGGGGGTCGAGAGACCCAGTACTTC. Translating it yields CASSYSGGRETQYF. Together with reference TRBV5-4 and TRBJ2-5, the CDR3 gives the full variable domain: ETGVTQSPTHLIKTRGQQVTLRCSSQSGHNTVSWYQQALGQGPQFIFQYYREEENGRGNFPPRFSGLQFPNYSSELNVNALELDDSALYLCASSYSGGRETQYFGPGTRLLVL.